The T cell receptor (beta chain) under discussion was sequenced for a study of T cell changes during pregnancy in multiple sclerosis. V lost 0 bases to trimming and J lost 5 bases, with 11 bases between them. Germline CDR1 and CDR2: SGHDT and YYEEEE. There are 14 residues in the CDR3. Measured with immunoSEQ multiplex PCR; TCRdb has only the in-frame clones, and not every one. The table lists about 76,000 clones, around 93% of them singletons, with approximately 2.5% in the top ten. The receptor comes from a female donor with multiple sclerosis, enrolled in a pregnancy study. The chain uses TRBV5-6 and TRBJ1-1, with unresolved D. This sample comprised peripheral blood, obtained in the second trimester of pregnancy. As DNA, the CDR3 is TGTGCCAGCAGCTTGGGGACGGGGTGGACTGAAGCTTTCTTT. Residues: CASSLGTGWTEAFF.